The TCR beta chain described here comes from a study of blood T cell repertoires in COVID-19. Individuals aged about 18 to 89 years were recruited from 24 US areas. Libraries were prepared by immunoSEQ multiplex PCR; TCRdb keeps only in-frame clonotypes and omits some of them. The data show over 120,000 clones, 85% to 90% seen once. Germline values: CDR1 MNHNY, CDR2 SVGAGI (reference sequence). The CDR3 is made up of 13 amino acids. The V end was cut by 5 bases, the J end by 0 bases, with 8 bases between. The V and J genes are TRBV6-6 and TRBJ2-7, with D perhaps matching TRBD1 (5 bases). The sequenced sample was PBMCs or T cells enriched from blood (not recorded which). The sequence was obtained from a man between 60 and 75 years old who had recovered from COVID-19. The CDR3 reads CASSLQGSYEQYF. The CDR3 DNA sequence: TGTGCCAGCAGTCTGCAGGGCTCCTACGAGCAGTACTTC.